Following are 20 T cell receptor delta chains from one sample sequenced in a study of Vδ1+ human thymocytes. Study-wide results and caveats: In the thymus, TRG and TRD repertoires looked highly polyclonal with Gaussian CDR3 lengths.

No antigen has been identified for these receptors. Sequences come from RNA converted to cDNA by reverse transcription. CDR3 amplicons came from multiplex PCR with pooled V-gene forward and constant-region reverse primers. TCRdb re-processed the multiplex PCR reads via CATT. The sample includes some 27,000 delta-chain clones, 6.5% to 8% of them seen just once. Sequences were obtained from Vdelta1+ gamma-delta thymocytes from the thymus. The subset denotes: FACS-sorted CD3+ TCRalphabeta- TCRVdelta1+ TCRVdelta2- thymocytes. The receptors shown here come from a girl under three years old who had congenital heart surgery.

This clone was seen a few times. The chain carries TRDV1 and TRDJ1; 10 nucleotides align to TRDD3. Trimming at V came to 2 bases and at J to 1 base, leaving 19 bases not matched to a gene. Germline V gene data show CDR1 as TSWWSYY and CDR2 as QGS. The CDR3 extends over 21 amino acids. The CDR3 here is CALGESLPSAYWGMATDKLIF. The CDR3 DNA reads TGTGCTCTTGGGGAATCGCTCCCGTCCGCGTACTGGGGGATGGCCACCGATAAACTCATCTTT.

The chain has TRDV1 and TRDJ1; possible D gene TRDD3, 6 bases. The CDR3 is 20 residues long. V lost 0 bases and J lost 0, with 23 bases in between. Germline loops: CDR1 TSWWSYY, CDR2 QGS. The CDR3 nucleotides are TGTGCTCTTGGGGAACTAACTTACCCTAAGGGGGGGACGGACACCGATAAACTCATCTTT. Encoded protein: CALGELTYPKGGTDTDKLIF.

The chain is built from TRDV1 and TRDJ1; no firm D call. No J gene is reported in TCRdb; it was inferred here by comparing the DNA with germline. The length of the CDR3 is 15 residues. In germline, CDR1 is TSWWSYY, CDR2 QGS. V dropped 2 bases and J dropped 1 base, with 11 bases sitting between them. The CDR3 DNA reads TGTGCTCTTGGGGAATTGAGAGTAGGCACCGATAAACTCATCTTT. This sequence encodes CALGELRVGTDKLIF.

Here the J gene is TRDJ1 and the V gene is not called; the D call TRDD3 from the table was never checked on the DNA. This CDR3 has 21 residues. The CDR3 here is CALGERPRRSGDTPYTDKLIF. The CDR3 DNA reads as TGTGCTCTTGGGGAACGCCCCCGCCGCTCTGGGGATACCCCGTACACCGATAAACTCATCTTT.

The chain recombines TRDV1 with TRDJ1; 8 bases map to TRDD3. Germline V gene lookup returns CDR1 TSWWSYY and CDR2 QGS. With V trimmed by 9 bases and J by 0 bases, 18 bases remained unmatched. CDR3 length equals 18 residues. The CDR3 DNA follows: TGTGCTCTGACGGGTTCCGATGTACTGGGGGGCTACACCGATAAACTCATCTTT. This translates into CALTGSDVLGGYTDKLIF.

Only a few counts were recorded for this clone. The J gene is TRDJ1, the V gene TRDV1; 11 bases are shared with TRDD3. Trimming at V came to 0 bases and at J to 5 bases, leaving 8 bases not matched to a gene. Germline loops: CDR1 TSWWSYY, CDR2 QGS. This CDR3 is built from 17 residues. The CDR3 nucleotides read TGTGCTCTTGGGGAACTTGTGTGTGGGGGATACGAAGATAAACTCATCTTT. As protein: CALGELVCGGYEDKLIF.

This clone has a handful of counts. The chain employs TRDV1 and TRDJ1; 12 bases line up with TRDD3. The CDR3 contains 23 residues. Trimming at V came to 1 base and at J to 11 bases, leaving 32 bases not matched to a gene. Germline values: CDR1 TSWWSYY, CDR2 QGS. The CDR3 nucleotides are TGTGCTCTTGGGGAACCATACGGCCTTCCCACTCAGGGGTTTACTGGGGGATACATGGCCCTCATCTTT. This codes for CALGEPYGLPTQGFTGGYMALIF.

The chain uses TRDV1 and TRDJ1; no reliable D call. This CDR3 has 19 residues. V was cut by 3 bases and J by 0 bases, with 23 bases left in between. The germline V gene has CDR1 TSWWSYY and CDR2 QGS. CDR3 region: CALGDVPPWPRGYTDKLIF. The CDR3 region has the DNA TGTGCTCTTGGGGATGTACCGCCTTGGCCGAGGGGTTACACCGATAAACTCATCTTT.

The J gene was identified as TRDJ1, and no V gene was called; the table's D call, TRDD3, was not checked against the DNA. There are 25 residues in the CDR3. The CDR3 spells CALGEFPSLDPFPWGIPEGSDKLIF. The CDR3 DNA is TGTGCTCTTGGGGAATTTCCTTCACTTGATCCCTTCCCCTGGGGGATACCCGAAGGTTCCGATAAACTCATCTTT.

To note about this clone: Germline is not matched at one junction end, which may reflect a read error. Distinct nucleotide sequences in the sample also encode this CDR3. V is TRDV1 and J is TRDJ1; D assignment may be TRDD2 or TRDD3 (9 bases each). The CDR3 is 16 amino acids. Germline V gene lookup returns CDR1 TSWWSYY and CDR2 QGS. CDR3 DNA sequence: TGTGCTCTTGGGGAGGCCTTCCTACGTTTGGGGGATAGACTCATCTTT. Translated: CALGEAFLRLGDRLIF.

This clone was picked up a small number of times. The rearrangement links TRDV1 to TRDJ1; D not resolved. The CDR3 runs 16 residues. V was pared by 4 bases and J by 0 bases, with 15 bases between. CDR1 TSWWSYY and CDR2 QGS come from the germline V gene. CDR3 amino acids: CALGGTAATNTDKLIF. The DNA of the CDR3 is TGTGCTCTTGGGGGGACAGCGGCGACAAACACCGATAAACTCATCTTT.

This rearrangement joins TRDV1 to TRDJ1; D unclear. Deletions cut 0 bases from V and 3 bases from J, with 26 bases between. Germline-derived CDR1 and CDR2 are TSWWSYY and QGS. This CDR3 spans 20 amino acids. Written as DNA, the CDR3 is TGTGCTCTTGGGGAACTTTGTTTTCTACGCAACTTGTACTGCCCCGATAAACTCATCTTT. Its translation is CALGELCFLRNLYCPDKLIF.

This clone was detected only a few times. The rearrangement joins TRDV1 to TRDJ1, with no clear D. Trimming removed 2 bases from V and 0 bases from J, with 16 bases in between. Germline V gives CDR1 TSWWSYY, CDR2 QGS. This CDR3 is 17 amino acids long. CDR3 amino acids: CALGELAYWPYTDKLIF. CDR3 DNA sequence: TGTGCTCTTGGGGAATTAGCGTATTGGCCTTACACCGATAAACTCATCTTT.

A few counts support this clone. The V and J genes are TRDV1 and TRDJ1; either TRDD2 or TRDD3 may supply D (6 bases each). This CDR3 has 17 amino acids. V lost 5 bases, J lost 9 bases, and 28 bases lay in between. Germline V CDR1 and CDR2: TSWWSYY, QGS. The CDR3 DNA follows: TGTGCTCTTGGGAACCCCAGATTCCTAAGAGGGGCTGGGGAACTCATCTTT. Its protein product is CALGNPRFLRGAGELIF.

Only a few counts were recorded for this clone. The chain employs TRDV1 and TRDJ1; TRDD3 is a possible D gene (6 bases). CDR1 is TSWWSYY, CDR2 QGS, per germline. This CDR3 comprises 17 residues. The ends were cut back, 4 bases at V and 3 bases at J, with 21 bases in the middle. This CDR3 reads CALGATTGRGVSDKLIF. The CDR3 DNA reads TGTGCTCTTGGGGCCACCACTGGGAGGGGCGTTTCCGATAAACTCATCTTT.

J is TRDJ1 and V is TRDV1; 8 bases map to TRDD3. This CDR3 region has 20 residues. The V gene end was trimmed by 4 bases and the J gene end by 1 base; junction bases not matched to a gene: 20. CDR1 and CDR2 (germline): TSWWSYY, QGS. The CDR3 DNA reads TGTGCTCTTGGGGGATCACTCCCAATTTCCTCACTGGGGGGCACCGATAAACTCATCTTT. Translating gives CALGGSLPISSLGGTDKLIF.

This clone was seen a handful of times. This chain connects TRDV1 to TRDJ1, with TRDD3 identical over 11 bases. The CDR3 contains 21 residues. Germline CDR1 is TSWWSYY and CDR2 is QGS. V shed 5 bases and J 0 bases; nucleotides not matched to a gene: 20. The chain's CDR3 is CALGPPPTRGLLGDNTDKLIF. The CDR3 DNA reads as TGTGCTCTTGGGCCCCCTCCTACAAGGGGGTTACTGGGGGATAACACCGATAAACTCATCTTT.

The J gene is TRDJ1, the V gene TRDV1, with 11 nucleotides matching TRDD3. Unmatched junction bases numbered 25, after V lost 2 bases and J lost 8 bases. The germline V gene encodes CDR1 TSWWSYY and CDR2 QGS. The CDR3 totals 21 residues. Here the CDR3 reads CALGENGLYYSTGGYGDKLIF. CDR3 bases: TGTGCTCTTGGGGAAAACGGGCTTTATTACTCCACTGGGGGATATGGCGACAAACTCATCTTT.

This clone was detected only a few times. The chain combines TRDV1 with TRDJ1; 7 nucleotides line up with TRDD3. Germline CDR1 TSWWSYY, CDR2 QGS. The ends lost 0 bases at V and 0 bases at J; junction bases unmatched: 25. CDR3 size: 23 residues. The CDR3 spells CALGELPSRGPTGALEYTDKLIF. CDR3 DNA sequence: TGTGCTCTTGGGGAACTTCCGTCCCGGGGCCCTACTGGGGCGTTAGAGTACACCGATAAACTCATCTTT.

A J gene of TRDJ1 was called, though the V gene was not; the D call TRDD3 from the table was never checked on the DNA. The CDR3 has 18 residues. CDR3 DNA: TGTGCTCTTGGGGAAAGGAGTCCTCCCGACACGCAGGCATGTAAACTCATCTTT. The encoded protein is CALGERSPPDTQACKLIF.